The 5 T cell receptor beta chains below all came from one sample that was sequenced in a study of blood T cell repertoires in COVID-19. Using immunoSEQ multiplex PCR, the repertoire was profiled, and TCRdb retains in-frame clones only, with some absent. The profile shows 650,000 to 800,000 clones, around 89% of them singletons. The specimen sequenced was peripheral blood. Receptors were obtained from a woman aged 18-29 years with acute or convalescent COVID-19.

V gene TRBV5-5 combines with J gene TRBJ2-3; D is possibly TRBD1 (5 bases). V lost 0 bases and J lost 0, with 8 bases in between. The CDR3 runs to 15 residues. Germline CDR1 is SGHKS and CDR2 is YYEKEE (reference sequence). The CDR3 here is CASSLDGASTDTQYF. The CDR3 DNA follows: TGTGCCAGCAGCTTGGATGGGGCAAGCACAGATACGCAGTATTTT.

The rearrangement links TRBV6-2 or TRBV6-3 to TRBJ1-5; TRBD1 agrees at 7 bases. V shed 5 bases and J 5 bases; nucleotides not matched to a gene: 9. This CDR3 comprises 15 residues. Germline CDR1 MNHEY, CDR2 SVGEGT. DNA for the CDR3: TGTGCCAGCAGTACCCGACAGGGTGGGGATCAGCCCCAGCATTTT. Translating gives CASSTRQGGDQPQHF.

This chain uses TRBV11-2 with TRBJ1-4, with TRBD1 matching 10 bases. The J segment lost 2 bases and the V segment lost 5 bases, leaving 11 bases of the junction unmatched. CDR1 is SGHAT and CDR2 is FQNNGV in the germline V gene. This CDR3 region has 18 residues. CDR3 in DNA: TGTGCCAGCAGCCCCCGGGACAGGGGACTGGGGACTAATGAAAAACTGTTTTTT. This encodes CASSPRDRGLGTNEKLFF.

This clone was recorded a few times. The chain joins TRBV27 to TRBJ1-2; D may be TRBD1 (6 bases). CDR1 is MNHEY, CDR2 SMNVEV, per germline (reference sequence). The CDR3 consists of 14 residues. Trimming pared 2 bases from V and 6 bases from J, leaving 13 bases between. The CDR3 is CASSLKGGQNGYTF. In DNA form, the CDR3 reads TGTGCCAGCAGTTTAAAGGGGGGGCAGAATGGCTACACCTTC.

This rearrangement joins TRBV24-1 to TRBJ2-1; 10 nucleotides agree with TRBD1. The CDR3 extends over 15 amino acids. With V trimmed by 3 bases and J by 3 bases, 1 base remained unmatched. Germline V gene sequence: CDR1 KGHDR, CDR2 SFDVKD. This chain's CDR3 is CATSDGTGDYNEQFF. Written as DNA, the CDR3 is TGTGCCACCAGTGATGGGACAGGGGACTACAATGAGCAGTTCTTC.